The 27 T cell receptor beta chains listed next were all sequenced from one sample in a study of blood T cells in healthy people across ages. A sample-barcoded 5' primer and a J-beta primer mix were used in a second PCR of roughly 6 to 12 cycles. One entry per CDR3 protein results from TCRdb running MiXCR on the 5' RACE reads. The table lists around 790,000 distinct CDR3 sequences, roughly 44% of them singletons. The material sequenced was blood. All receptors derive from a man aged 60 to 75 in good health.

This sequence joins TRBV10-2 and TRBJ2-3, with D possibly matching TRBD2 (6 bases). In germline, CDR1 is WSHSY, CDR2 SAAADI. Trimming stripped 7 bases from V and 7 bases from J, with 12 bases between. There are 12 residues in the CDR3. In nucleotides, the CDR3 is TGCGCCAGCACCCCGGGGGAGAATACGCAGTATTTT. Its protein product is CASTPGENTQYF.

The rearrangement uses TRBV28 and TRBJ2-6, with D unclear. V lost 5 bases to trimming and J lost 3 bases, with 8 bases between them. The germline V gene has CDR1 MDHEN and CDR2 SYDVKM. The CDR3 runs 14 residues. The CDR3, as DNA: TGTGCCAGCAGTCCCTCGGGTGGGGCCAACGTCCTGACTTTC. It yields the protein CASSPSGGANVLTF.

This rearrangement joins TRBV4-1 to TRBJ2-1; 10 nucleotides align to TRBD1. The end of the DNA aligns better with TRBJ2-7, so the J call may be wrong. Germline V lookup: CDR1 MGHRA, CDR2 YSYEKL. The CDR3 covers 16 residues. CDR3 sequence reads: CASSQADRGLYNEQYF. The CDR3 nucleotides read TGCGCCAGCAGCCAAGCCGACAGGGGGCTCTACAATGAGCAGTACTTC.

This chain connects TRBV5-1 to TRBJ2-7; D may be TRBD2 (6 bases). The CDR3 length is 11 residues. V shed 0 bases and J shed 9 bases, with 7 bases lying between them. Per the germline V gene, CDR1 is SGHRS and CDR2 is YFSETQ. The chain's CDR3 is CASSLERVQYF. As DNA, the CDR3 is TGCGCCAGCAGCTTGGAGCGGGTGCAGTACTTC.

As to this clonotype: Being one base from a much bigger clone, this may be a read error. The V gene is TRBV11-1, the J gene TRBJ2-1; D perhaps matches TRBD1 (6 bases). The tail of the sequence fits TRBJ2-7 better, so the J call may be wrong. Germline lookup yields CDR1 SGHAT and CDR2 FQDESV (reference sequence). The CDR3 has 16 residues. The CDR3 region has the DNA TGTGCCAGCAGCCCGCTAGACAGGAGCTCCTACAATGAGCAGTACTTC. Protein product: CASSPLDRSSYNEQYF.

There are a few counts of this clonotype. The CDR3 bases are TGTGCCAGCAGCGAGACAGGGGGTAATGAAAAACTGTTTTTT. Its translation is CASSETGGNEKLFF. The rearrangement uses TRBV7-9 and TRBJ1-4, with 9 positions matching TRBD1. The CDR3 is made up of 14 amino acids. Germline lookup yields CDR1 SEHNR and CDR2 FQNEAQ (reference sequence). The J segment lost 4 bases and the V segment lost 5 bases, leaving 2 bases of the junction unmatched.

This chain joins TRBV3-1 and TRBJ1-1; D not resolved. V lost 0 bases and J 4 bases, leaving 9 bases between the germline ends. This CDR3 comprises 14 residues. CDR1 and CDR2 from the germline V gene are LGHDT and YNNKEL (reference sequence). CDR3 sequence reads: CASSQEMGFTEAFF. CDR3 DNA: TGTGCCAGCAGCCAAGAGATGGGGTTCACTGAAGCTTTCTTT. Filled out from reference TRBV3-1 and TRBJ1-1, the complete variable domain reads DTAVSQTPKYLVTQMGNDKSIKCEQNLGHDTMYWYKQDSKKFLKIMFSYNNKELIINETVPNRFSPKSPDKAHLNLHINSLELGDSAVYFCASSQEMGFTEAFFGQGTRLTVV.

This clonotype was counted between two and nine times. The rearrangement links TRBV6-4 to TRBJ2-7; the match to TRBD2 covers 8 bases. Losses at the gene ends were 0 bases for V and 4 bases for J; bases not matched to a gene: 8. In germline, CDR1 is MRHNA, CDR2 SNTAGT. The CDR3 length is 16 residues. DNA for the CDR3: TGTGCCAGCAGTGACTCGAAACGGGGGGGGCTGTACGAGCAGTACTTC. Protein: CASSDSKRGGLYEQYF.

This clonotype has more than one count but fewer than ten. The J gene is TRBJ1-2, the V gene TRBV7-9; D is unclear. The CDR3 totals 14 residues. The V end lost 1 base, the J end lost 3 bases, and 9 bases lay between the germline ends. CDR1 is SEHNR and CDR2 is FQNEAQ in the germline V gene (reference sequence). The CDR3 here is CASSLVGQHYGYTF. CDR3 DNA sequence: TGTGCCAGCAGCTTAGTCGGGCAGCACTATGGCTACACCTTC.

The rearrangement uses TRBV24-1 and TRBJ2-5; 7 bases match TRBD2. V dropped 3 bases and J dropped 11; count of bases not matched to a gene: 8. Germline values: CDR1 KGHDR, CDR2 SFDVKD. This CDR3 has 13 residues. The CDR3 DNA reads as TGTGCCACCAGTGATAGCGGGACTGGGAAGCAGTACTTC. Its protein is CATSDSGTGKQYF.

The chain couples TRBV20-1 to TRBJ2-7, with D possibly being TRBD1 or TRBD2 (6 bases each). The germline V gene has CDR1 DFQATT and CDR2 SNEGSKA (reference sequence). Deletions cut 4 bases from V and 10 bases from J, with 23 bases between. The CDR3 contains 14 residues. The chain's CDR3 is CSAKEGGRGEAQYF. Here the CDR3 DNA reads TGCAGTGCTAAAGAGGGGGGTAGGGGAGAGGCCCAGTACTTC.

To note about this clonotype: Germline and junction disagree at one end, which may indicate a read error. This chain joins TRBV6-5 and TRBJ2-1; D gene unclear. The J call may not be correct, given that the DNA end is closer to TRBJ2-7. The CDR3 totals 15 residues. Germline-derived CDR1 and CDR2 are MNHEY and SVGAGI. CDR3 protein: CVSTNDASSYNEQYF. The CDR3 coding sequence is TGTGTCAGCACTAACGACGCAAGCTCCTACAATGAGCAGTACTTC.

This chain joins TRBV7-3 and TRBJ2-2, with D tentatively TRBD2 (6 bases). The CDR3 consists of 15 residues. Trimming left V 5 bases short and J 3 bases short, with 13 bases between. CDR1 is SGHTA, CDR2 FQGTGA, per germline. For the CDR3, the DNA is TGTGCCAGCAGCCTAGCCGGAGGGCACACCGGGGAGCTGTTTTTT. This encodes CASSLAGGHTGELFF.

This clonotype came up once. This chain uses TRBV5-1 with TRBJ2-2; D ambiguous. V lost 0 bases to trimming and J lost 0 bases, with 12 bases between them. CDR3 length equals 17 residues. Germline CDR1 and CDR2: SGHRS and YFSETQ. The CDR3 DNA reads TGCGCCAGCAGCTTGGTGCTGGGGTACGCGAACACCGGGGAGCTGTTTTTT. It translates to CASSLVLGYANTGELFF.

This clonotype occurred a few times. This chain links TRBV7-9 with TRBJ1-2, with D unresolved. CDR1 and CDR2 from the germline V gene are SEHNR and FQNEAQ (reference sequence). The CDR3 covers 14 residues. Trimming took 5 bases from V and 3 from J, leaving 13 bases between them. CDR3 residues: CASSKDRPYYGYTF. In DNA form, the CDR3 reads TGTGCCAGCAGCAAGGACCGACCTTACTATGGCTACACCTTC.

The rearrangement uses TRBV20-1 and TRBJ1-2; the D is unclear. Per the germline V gene, CDR1 is DFQATT and CDR2 is SNEGSKA (reference sequence). Trimming took off 3 bases at V and 8 bases at J, with 16 bases between the two ends. This CDR3 is 13 amino acids long. In DNA, the CDR3 is TGCAGTGCTAGTGCTTTCCTAGGGCTAGGCTACACCTTC. Its protein product is CSASAFLGLGYTF.

The chain has TRBV4-3 and TRBJ2-5; 9 nucleotides align to TRBD2. J was trimmed by 11 bases and V by 5 bases; bases with no gene match: 12. The CDR3 extends over 14 amino acids. In germline, CDR1 is LGHNA, CDR2 YSLEER. The CDR3 DNA sequence: TGCGCCAGCAGCTCCCGTGGCGGGGGGGGAGAGCAGTACTTC. This sequence encodes CASSSRGGGGEQYF.

The sample holds a few counts of this clonotype. This sequence joins TRBV7-9 and TRBJ1-1; TRBD1 might be the D (5 bases). Trimming cost V 1 base and J 0 bases, with 9 bases left between them. CDR3 size: 15 residues. The V gene's germline CDR1 is SEHNR and CDR2 FQNEAQ (reference sequence). The CDR3 loop reads CASSLVGAMNTEAFF. CDR3 coding DNA: TGTGCCAGCAGCTTAGTCGGGGCGATGAACACTGAAGCTTTCTTT.

This chain uses TRBV20-1 with TRBJ2-3, with 10 bases that match TRBD2. CDR3 length: 14 residues. V lost 8 bases to trimming and J lost 6 bases; unmatched junction nucleotides: 11. Looked up from germline, CDR1 is DFQATT and CDR2 is SNEGSKA (reference sequence). The CDR3 bases are TGCAGTCCAAAGGCTAGCGGGGGAGGGGATACGCAGTATTTT. Translating it yields CSPKASGGGDTQYF.

CDR3 nucleotide sequence: TGCAGCGTTGGACTCAGGACAGATGGCTACACCTTC. Residues: CSVGLRTDGYTF. The gene calls are TRBV29-1 and TRBJ1-2; TRBD1 might be the D (6 bases). V lost 4 bases to trimming and J lost 6 bases, with 12 bases between them. Germline CDR1 is SQVTM and CDR2 is ANQGSEA. There are 12 residues in the CDR3.

This clonotype was counted a few times. This chain joins TRBV25-1 and TRBJ1-6, with D hard to call. This CDR3 is built from 13 residues. V lost 1 base and J 7 bases, leaving 5 bases between the germline ends. CDR1 is MGHDK and CDR2 is SYGVNS in the germline V gene. CDR3 in DNA: TGTGCCAGCAGTGAATTGGAGAATTCACCCCTCCACTTT. This translates into CASSELENSPLHF.

The genes are TRBV9 and TRBJ2-7, with 12 bases that match TRBD2. The CDR3 loop spans 14 amino acids. J lost 6 bases, V lost 0 bases, and 1 base had no gene match. CDR1 is SGDLS, CDR2 YYNGEE, per germline. DNA of the CDR3: TGTGCCAGCAGCGTAGAACTAGCGGGGGGCGAGCAGTACTTC. It codes for CASSVELAGGEQYF.

This clonotype has more than one count but fewer than ten. CDR3 nucleotide sequence: TGCAGCGTTGAATCAAGGTGGGGGGGCGAAAATGAGCAGTTCTTC. This codes for CSVESRWGGENEQFF. V usage is TRBV29-1 and J usage is TRBJ2-1; possible D gene TRBD2, 7 bases. Trimming shortened V by 2 bases and J by 7 bases, and 18 bases separated the two germline ends. Germline CDR1 SQVTM, CDR2 ANQGSEA. CDR3 size: 15 residues.

The V gene is TRBV20-1, the J gene TRBJ1-2, with 7 bases lining up with TRBD1. The CDR3 totals 14 residues. Germline V CDR1 and CDR2: DFQATT, SNEGSKA (reference sequence). Unmatched junction bases numbered 12, after V lost 3 bases and J lost 8 bases. CDR3 DNA sequence: TGCAGTGCTAGCAACGACAGGGCTTGGGAAGGCTACACCTTC. Translation: CSASNDRAWEGYTF.

The V and J genes are TRBV3-1 and TRBJ2-3; perhaps TRBD1 as D (5 bases). Between the trimmed V and J ends, which lost 2 bases and 4 bases, there was a span of 10 bases. The CDR3 is made up of 14 amino acids. CDR1 and CDR2 from the germline V gene are LGHDT and YNNKEL (reference sequence). The CDR3 here is CASSQSRVSDTQYF. The CDR3 DNA is TGTGCCAGCAGCCAAAGCAGGGTTTCAGATACGCAGTATTTT.

The chain employs TRBV18 and TRBJ2-7; no definite D call. The CDR3 has 13 amino acids. V gave up 1 base and J gave up 3 bases, with 7 bases separating them. CDR1 and CDR2 (germline): KGHSH, LQKENI. The CDR3 DNA reads TGTGCCAGCTCACCACAGGGCGTCTACGAGCAGTACTTC. It specifies CASSPQGVYEQYF.

This clonotype came up a few times. This chain uses TRBV6-6 with TRBJ2-1; tentative D call: TRBD2 (6 bases). The CDR3 contains 13 residues. V shed 5 bases and J shed 7 bases, with 12 bases lying between them. Germline assignment: CDR1 MNHNY and CDR2 SVGAGI (reference sequence). DNA for the CDR3: TGTGCCAGCAGTCGCGGGATGCGGAATGAGCAGTTCTTC. It translates to CASSRGMRNEQFF.